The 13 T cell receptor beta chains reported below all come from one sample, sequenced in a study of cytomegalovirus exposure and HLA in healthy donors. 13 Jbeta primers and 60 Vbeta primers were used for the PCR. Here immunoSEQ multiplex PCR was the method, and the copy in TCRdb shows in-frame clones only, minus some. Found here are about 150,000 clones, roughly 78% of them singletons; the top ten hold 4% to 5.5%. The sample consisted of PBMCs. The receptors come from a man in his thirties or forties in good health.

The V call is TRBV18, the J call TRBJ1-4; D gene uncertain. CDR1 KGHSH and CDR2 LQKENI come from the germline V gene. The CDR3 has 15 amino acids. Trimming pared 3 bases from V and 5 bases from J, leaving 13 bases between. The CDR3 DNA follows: TGTGCCAGCTCACCGGAGAATGCCAGAAATGAAAAACTGTTTTTT. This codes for CASSPENARNEKLFF.

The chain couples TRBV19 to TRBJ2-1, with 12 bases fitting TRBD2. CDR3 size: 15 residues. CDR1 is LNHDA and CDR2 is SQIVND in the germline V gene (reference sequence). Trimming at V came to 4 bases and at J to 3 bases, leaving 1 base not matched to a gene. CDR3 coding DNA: TGTGCCAGTAGTAGACTAGCGGGAGACTACAATGAGCAGTTCTTC. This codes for CASSRLAGDYNEQFF.

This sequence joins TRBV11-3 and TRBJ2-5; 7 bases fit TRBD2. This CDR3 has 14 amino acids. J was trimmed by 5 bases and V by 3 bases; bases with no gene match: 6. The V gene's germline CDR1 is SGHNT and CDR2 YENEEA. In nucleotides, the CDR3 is TGTGCCAGCAGCTTCCGGCAGGGAGGGGAGACCCAGTACTTC. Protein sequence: CASSFRQGGETQYF.

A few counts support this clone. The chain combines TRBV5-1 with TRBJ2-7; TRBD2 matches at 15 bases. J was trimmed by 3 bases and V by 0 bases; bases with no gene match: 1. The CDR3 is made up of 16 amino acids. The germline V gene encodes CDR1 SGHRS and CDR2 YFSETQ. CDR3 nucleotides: TGCGCCAGCAGCTTGGGGACTAGCGGGAGGGTCTACGAGCAGTACTTC. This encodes CASSLGTSGRVYEQYF. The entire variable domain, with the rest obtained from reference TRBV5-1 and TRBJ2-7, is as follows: KAGVTQTPRYLIKTRGQQVTLSCSPISGHRSVSWYQQTPGQGLQFLFEYFSETQRNKGNFPGRFSGRQFSNSRSEMNVSTLELGDSALYLCASSLGTSGRVYEQYFGPGTRLTVT.

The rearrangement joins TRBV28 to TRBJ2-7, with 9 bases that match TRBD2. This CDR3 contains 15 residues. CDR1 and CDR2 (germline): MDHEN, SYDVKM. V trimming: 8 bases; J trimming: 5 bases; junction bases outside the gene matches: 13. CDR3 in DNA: TGTGCCAGCGTCAGCGGGGCGGGAGGGCCCCACGAGCAGTACTTC. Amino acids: CASVSGAGGPHEQYF.

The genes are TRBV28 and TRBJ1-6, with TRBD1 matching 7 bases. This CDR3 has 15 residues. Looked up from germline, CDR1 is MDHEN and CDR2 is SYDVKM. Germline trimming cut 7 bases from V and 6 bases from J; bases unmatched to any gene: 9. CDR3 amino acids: CASTMAGTANSPLHF. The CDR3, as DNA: TGTGCCAGCACCATGGCGGGGACAGCTAATTCACCCCTCCACTTT.

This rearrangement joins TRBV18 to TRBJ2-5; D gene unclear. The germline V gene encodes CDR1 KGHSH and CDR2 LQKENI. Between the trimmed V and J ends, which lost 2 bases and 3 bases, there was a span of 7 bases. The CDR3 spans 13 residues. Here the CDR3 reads CASSPGGKETQYF. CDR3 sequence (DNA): TGTGCCAGCTCACCAGGCGGAAAAGAGACCCAGTACTTC.

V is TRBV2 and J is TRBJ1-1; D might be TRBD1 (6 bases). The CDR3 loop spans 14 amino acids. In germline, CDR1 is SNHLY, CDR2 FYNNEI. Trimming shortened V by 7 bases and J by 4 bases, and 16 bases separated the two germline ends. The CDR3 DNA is TGTGCCAGCAACCCACAGGGTACGGTCACTGAAGCTTTCTTT. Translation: CASNPQGTVTEAFF.

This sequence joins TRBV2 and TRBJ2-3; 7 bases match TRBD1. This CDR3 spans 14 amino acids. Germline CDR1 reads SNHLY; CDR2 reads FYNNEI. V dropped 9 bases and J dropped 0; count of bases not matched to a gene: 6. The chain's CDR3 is CARGRDSSTDTQYF. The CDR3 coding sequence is TGTGCCAGGGGTCGGGACAGCAGCACAGATACGCAGTATTTT.

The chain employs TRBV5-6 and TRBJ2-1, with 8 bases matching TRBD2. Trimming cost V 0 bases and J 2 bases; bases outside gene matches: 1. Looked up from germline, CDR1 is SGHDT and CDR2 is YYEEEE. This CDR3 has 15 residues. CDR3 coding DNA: TGTGCCAGCAGCTTGGGTAGCGGGACCTACAATGAGCAGTTCTTC. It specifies CASSLGSGTYNEQFF.

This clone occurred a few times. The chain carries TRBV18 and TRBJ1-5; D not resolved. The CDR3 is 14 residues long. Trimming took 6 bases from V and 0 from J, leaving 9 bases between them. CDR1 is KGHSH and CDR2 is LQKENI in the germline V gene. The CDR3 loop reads CASSLEPSNQPQHF. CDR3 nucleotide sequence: TGTGCCAGCTCTCTCGAGCCTAGCAATCAGCCCCAGCATTTT.

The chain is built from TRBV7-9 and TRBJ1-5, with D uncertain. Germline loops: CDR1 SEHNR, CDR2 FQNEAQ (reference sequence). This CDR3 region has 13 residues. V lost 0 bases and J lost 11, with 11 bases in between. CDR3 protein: CASSLAGISAQHF. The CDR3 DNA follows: TGTGCCAGCAGCTTAGCCGGGATCTCGGCCCAGCATTTT.

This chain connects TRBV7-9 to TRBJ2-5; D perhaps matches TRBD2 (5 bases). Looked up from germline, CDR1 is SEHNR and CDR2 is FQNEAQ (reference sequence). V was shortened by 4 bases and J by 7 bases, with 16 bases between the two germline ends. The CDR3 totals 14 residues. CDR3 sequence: CASSSRLIRGTQYF. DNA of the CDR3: TGTGCCAGCAGCTCCAGACTAATTCGAGGGACCCAGTACTTC.